This T cell receptor (beta chain) emerged from a study of T cell responses to AZD1222 COVID-19 vaccine. Looking at the study overall: Researchers grouped second doses given at about 4 or about 12 weeks into one pool.

This clone was counted only a few times. What it binds is not known. Germline V gives CDR1 MNHNS, CDR2 SASEGT. The CDR3 contains 15 residues. Trimming took 1 base from V and 0 from J, leaving 9 bases between them. The study's findings and limits: After the peak T cell response, and only then, were repertoires sampled. Donors skewed white British and female; clonal diversity was possibly underestimated.

Here immunoSEQ multiplex PCR was the method, and the copy in TCRdb shows in-frame clones only, minus some. Here the sample spans about 140,000 clones, approximately 90% being singletons. The chain is built from TRBV6-1 and TRBJ1-1; D unclear. The material sequenced was peripheral blood, taken on day 0 of AZD1222 vaccination. This TCR was recovered from an adult in good health. CDR3 loop: CASSEGATMNTEAFF. DNA of the CDR3: TGTGCCAGCAGTGAAGGGGCCACGATGAACACTGAAGCTTTCTTT.